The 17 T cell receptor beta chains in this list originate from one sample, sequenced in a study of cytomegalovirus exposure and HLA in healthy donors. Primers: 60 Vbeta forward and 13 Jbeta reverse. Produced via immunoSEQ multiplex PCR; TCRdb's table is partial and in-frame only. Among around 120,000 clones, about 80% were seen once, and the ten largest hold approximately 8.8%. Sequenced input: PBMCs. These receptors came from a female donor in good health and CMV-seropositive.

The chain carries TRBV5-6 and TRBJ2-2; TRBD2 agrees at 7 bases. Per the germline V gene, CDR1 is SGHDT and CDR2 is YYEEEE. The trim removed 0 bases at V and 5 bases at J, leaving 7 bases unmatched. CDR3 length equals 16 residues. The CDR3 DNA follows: TGTGCCAGCAGCTTGGGTGGGGGGGTTCGAACCGGGGAGCTGTTTTTT. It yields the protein CASSLGGGVRTGELFF.

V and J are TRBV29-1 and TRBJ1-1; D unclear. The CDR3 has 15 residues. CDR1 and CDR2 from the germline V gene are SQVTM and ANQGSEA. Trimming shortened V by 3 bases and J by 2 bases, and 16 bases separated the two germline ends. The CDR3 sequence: CSVDVGGRINTEAFF. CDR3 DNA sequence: TGCAGCGTTGATGTAGGCGGCAGAATAAACACTGAAGCTTTCTTT.

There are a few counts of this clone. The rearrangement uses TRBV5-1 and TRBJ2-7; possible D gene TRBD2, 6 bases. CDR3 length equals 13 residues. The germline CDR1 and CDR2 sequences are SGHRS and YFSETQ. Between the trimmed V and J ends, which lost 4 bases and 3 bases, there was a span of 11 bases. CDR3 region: CASSEEGLYEQYF. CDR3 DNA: TGCGCCAGCAGCGAGGAGGGTCTCTACGAGCAGTACTTC.

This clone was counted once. CDR3 sequence (DNA): TGTGCCAGCAGTCAGCCAGGGGGCGAGGCTCAGCCCCAGCATTTT. Amino acids: CASSQPGGEAQPQHF. The chain joins TRBV2 to TRBJ1-5, with 8 positions matching TRBD1. This CDR3 is built from 15 residues. V trimming: 5 bases; J trimming: 6 bases; junction bases outside the gene matches: 9. Germline CDR1 reads SNHLY; CDR2 reads FYNNEI.

Written as DNA, the CDR3 is TGTGCCAGCGGACGACAGGACCCAGAGACCCAGTACTTC. Protein product: CASGRQDPETQYF. The V and J genes are TRBV9 and TRBJ2-5, with D perhaps TRBD1 (6 bases). This CDR3 has 13 amino acids. The germline V and J ends were trimmed by 7 bases and 4 bases, with 14 bases remaining between them. Per the germline V gene, CDR1 is SGDLS and CDR2 is YYNGEE.

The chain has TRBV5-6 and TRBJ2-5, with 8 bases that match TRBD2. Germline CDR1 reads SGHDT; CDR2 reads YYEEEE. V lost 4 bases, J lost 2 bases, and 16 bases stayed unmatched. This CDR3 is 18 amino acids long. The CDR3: CASSRAGDQRLKQETQYF. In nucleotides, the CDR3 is TGTGCCAGCAGCCGAGCGGGGGACCAACGATTAAAACAAGAGACCCAGTACTTC. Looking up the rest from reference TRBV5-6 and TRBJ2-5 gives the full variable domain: DAGVTQSPTHLIKTRGQQVTLRCSPKSGHDTVSWYQQALGQGPQFIFQYYEEEERQRGNFPDRFSGHQFPNYSSELNVNALLLGDSALYLCASSRAGDQRLKQETQYFGPGTRLLVL.

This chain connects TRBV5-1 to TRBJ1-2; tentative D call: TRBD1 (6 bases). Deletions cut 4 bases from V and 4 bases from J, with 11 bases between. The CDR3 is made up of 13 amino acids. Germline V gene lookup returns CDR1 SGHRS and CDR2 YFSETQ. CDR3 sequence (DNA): TGCGCCAGCAGCATCGGACAGTCCTATGGCTACACCTTC. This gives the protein CASSIGQSYGYTF.

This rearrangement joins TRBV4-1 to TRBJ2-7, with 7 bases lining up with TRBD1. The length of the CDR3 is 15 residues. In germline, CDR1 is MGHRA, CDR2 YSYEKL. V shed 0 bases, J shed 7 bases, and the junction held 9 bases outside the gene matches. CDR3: CASSQEGQTIGEQYF. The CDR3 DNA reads TGCGCCAGCAGCCAAGAGGGACAGACTATCGGGGAGCAGTACTTC.

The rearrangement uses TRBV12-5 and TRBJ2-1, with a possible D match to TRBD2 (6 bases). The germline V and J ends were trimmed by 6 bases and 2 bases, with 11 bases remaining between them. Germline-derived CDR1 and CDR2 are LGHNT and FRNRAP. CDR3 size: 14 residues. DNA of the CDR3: TGTGCTAGTGGAGACCGACTAGCCTACAATGAGCAGTTCTTC. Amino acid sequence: CASGDRLAYNEQFF. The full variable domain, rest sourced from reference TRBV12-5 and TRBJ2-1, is DARVTQTPRHKVTEMGQEVTMRCQPILGHNTVFWYRQTMMQGLELLAYFRNRAPLDDSGMPKDRFSAEMPDATLATLKIQPSEPRDSAVYFCASGDRLAYNEQFFGPGTRLTVL.

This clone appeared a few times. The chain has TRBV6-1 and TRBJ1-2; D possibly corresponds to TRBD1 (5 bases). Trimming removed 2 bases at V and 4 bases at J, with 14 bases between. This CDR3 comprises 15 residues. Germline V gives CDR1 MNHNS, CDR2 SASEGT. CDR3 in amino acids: CASSESPGRRYGYTF. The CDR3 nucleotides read TGTGCCAGCAGTGAATCCCCAGGGCGCCGCTATGGCTACACCTTC.

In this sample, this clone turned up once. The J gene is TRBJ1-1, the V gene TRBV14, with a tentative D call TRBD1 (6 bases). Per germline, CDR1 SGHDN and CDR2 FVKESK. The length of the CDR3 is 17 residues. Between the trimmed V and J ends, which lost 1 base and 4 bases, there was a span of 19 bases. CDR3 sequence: CASSQGGSGGAFTEAFF. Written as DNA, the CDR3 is TGTGCCAGCAGCCAAGGAGGTTCGGGGGGCGCGTTCACTGAAGCTTTCTTT.

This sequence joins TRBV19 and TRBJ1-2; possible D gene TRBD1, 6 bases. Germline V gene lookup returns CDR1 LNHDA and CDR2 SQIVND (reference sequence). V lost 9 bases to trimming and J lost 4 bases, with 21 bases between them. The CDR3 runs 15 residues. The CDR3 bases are TGTGCCAGCGAAACAACAGGGAGAGCAGGCTATGGCTACACCTTC. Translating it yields CASETTGRAGYGYTF.

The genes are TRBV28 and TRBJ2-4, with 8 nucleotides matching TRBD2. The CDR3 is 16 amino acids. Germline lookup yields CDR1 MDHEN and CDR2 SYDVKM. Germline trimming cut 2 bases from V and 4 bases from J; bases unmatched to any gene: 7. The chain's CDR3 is CASSLVSGGGKNIQYF. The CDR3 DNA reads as TGTGCCAGCAGTTTAGTCTCCGGGGGGGGGAAAAACATTCAGTACTTC.

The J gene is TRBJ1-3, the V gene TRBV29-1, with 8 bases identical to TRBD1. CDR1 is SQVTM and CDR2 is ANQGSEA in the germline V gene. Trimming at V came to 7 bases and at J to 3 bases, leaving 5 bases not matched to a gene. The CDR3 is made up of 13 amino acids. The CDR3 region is CSGTGGNGNTIYF. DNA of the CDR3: TGCAGCGGTACAGGGGGGAATGGAAACACCATATATTTT. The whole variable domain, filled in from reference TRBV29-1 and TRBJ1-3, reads SAVISQKPSRDICQRGTSLTIQCQVDSQVTMMFWYRQQPGQSLTLIATANQGSEATYESGFVIDKFPISRPNLTFSTLTVSNMSPEDSSIYLCSGTGGNGNTIYFGEGSWLTVV.

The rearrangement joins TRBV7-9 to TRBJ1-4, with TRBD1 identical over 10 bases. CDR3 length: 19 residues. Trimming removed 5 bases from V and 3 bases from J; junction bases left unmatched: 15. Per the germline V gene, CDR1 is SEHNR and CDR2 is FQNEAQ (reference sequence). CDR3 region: CASSPRAGTGDLANEKLFF. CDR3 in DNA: TGTGCCAGCAGCCCGAGGGCCGGGACAGGGGATTTGGCTAATGAAAAACTGTTTTTT.

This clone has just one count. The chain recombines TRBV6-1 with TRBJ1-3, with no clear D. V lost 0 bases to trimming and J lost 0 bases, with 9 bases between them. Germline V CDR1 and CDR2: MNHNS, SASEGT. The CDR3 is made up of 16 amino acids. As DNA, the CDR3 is TGTGCCAGCAGTGAAGCACGAGGAGGCTCTGGAAACACCATATATTTT. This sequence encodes CASSEARGGSGNTIYF.

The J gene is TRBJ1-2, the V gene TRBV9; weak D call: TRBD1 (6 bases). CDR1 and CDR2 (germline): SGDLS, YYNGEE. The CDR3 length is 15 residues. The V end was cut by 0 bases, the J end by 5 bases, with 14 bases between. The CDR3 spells CASSVEWTATYGYTF. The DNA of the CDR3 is TGTGCCAGCAGCGTAGAATGGACAGCCACGTATGGCTACACCTTC. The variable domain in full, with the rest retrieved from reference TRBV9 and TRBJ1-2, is DSGVTQTPKHLITATGQRVTLRCSPRSGDLSVYWYQQSLDQGLQFLIQYYNGEERAKGNILERFSAQQFPDLHSELNLSSLELGDSALYFCASSVEWTATYGYTFGSGTRLTVV.